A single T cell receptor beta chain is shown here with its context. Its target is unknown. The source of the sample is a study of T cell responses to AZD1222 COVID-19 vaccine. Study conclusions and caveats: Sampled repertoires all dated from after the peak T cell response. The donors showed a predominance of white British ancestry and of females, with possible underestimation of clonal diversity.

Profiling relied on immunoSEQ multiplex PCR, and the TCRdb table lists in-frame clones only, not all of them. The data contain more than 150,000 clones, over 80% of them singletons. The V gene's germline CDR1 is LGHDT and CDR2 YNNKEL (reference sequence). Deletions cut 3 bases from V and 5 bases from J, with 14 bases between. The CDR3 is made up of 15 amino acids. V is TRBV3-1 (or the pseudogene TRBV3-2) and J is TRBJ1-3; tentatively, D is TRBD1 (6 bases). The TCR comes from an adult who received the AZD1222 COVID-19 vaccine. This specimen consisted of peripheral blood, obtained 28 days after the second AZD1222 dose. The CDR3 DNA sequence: TGTGCCAGCAGCCACTGGGTAGGGGGGCGAAACACCATATATTTT. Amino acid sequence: CASSHWVGGRNTIYF.